Listed below are T cell receptor beta chains from one sample, sequenced in a study of blood T cell repertoires in COVID-19. The assay was immunoSEQ multiplex PCR, and TCRdb's table has in-frame clones only and misses some. Of about 270,000 clones in the sample, about 88% were seen once. Sequencing input: PBMCs or T cells enriched from blood (not recorded which). Receptors were obtained from a woman aged 55 to 70 in a cohort exposed to, infected with or recovered from COVID-19 (not recorded which). Both conserved end residues are part of each CDR3. D genes are given only for firm matches. Not all rows give a size; the values are once, few, many and, for expanded clones, a class.

V gene	clone size	J gene	D gene	CDR3 protein	CDR3 DNA
TRBV5-4	many	TRBJ2-3	NA	CASSFTSGSTDTQYF	TGTGCCAGCAGCTTTACCTCCGGGTCCACAGATACGCAGTATTTT
TRBV27	NA	TRBJ1-2	TRBD1	CASSRTGDNYGYTF	TGTGCCAGCAGCAGGACAGGGGACAACTATGGCTACACCTTC
TRBV5-5	NA	TRBJ1-1	TRBD1	CASSLVVARDSRPKRFAFF	TGTGCCAGCAGCTTGGTTGTCGCGCGGGACAGCCGACCAAAGCGATTCGCTTTCTTT
TRBV3-1/TRBV3-2	NA	TRBJ2-1	NA	CASTNRGGGDEQFF	TGTGCCAGCACCAACCGAGGGGGTGGGGATGAGCAGTTCTTC
TRBV2	NA	TRBJ2-7	NA	CASSEALDLSYEQYF	TGTGCCAGCAGTGAAGCACTAGATCTCTCCTACGAGCAGTACTTC
TRBV12-3/TRBV12-4	NA	TRBJ2-2	NA	CASSMNTGELFF	TGTGCCAGCAGCATGAACACCGGGGAGCTGTTTTTT
TRBV7-9	once	TRBJ1-1	TRBD1	CASSLVGTGLEAFF	TGTGCCAGCAGCTTAGTCGGGACAGGGCTTGAAGCTTTCTTT
TRBV10-1	NA	TRBJ2-3	TRBD2	CASSDRWGGQADTQYF	TGCGCCAGCAGTGATCGTTGGGGAGGGCAAGCAGATACGCAGTATTTT
TRBV7-9	NA	TRBJ2-5	NA	CASSSAGSKPQETQYF	TGTGCCAGCAGCTCCGCGGGATCTAAGCCTCAAGAGACCCAGTACTTC
TRBV30	NA	TRBJ2-1	NA	CAWSGFNEQFF	TGTGCCTGGAGCGGTTTCAATGAGCAGTTCTTC
TRBV12-5	NA	TRBJ2-3	NA	CASGLVQPGLQYF	TGTGCTAGTGGTTTGGTACAGCCAGGGCTGCAGTATTTT
TRBV28	NA	TRBJ1-1	NA	CASSTFRDMNTEAFF	TGTGCCAGCAGTACCTTCAGGGACATGAACACTGAAGCTTTCTTT
TRBV6-5	NA	TRBJ1-1	NA	CASRTRRDTEAFF	TGTGCCAGCAGGACAAGGCGGGACACTGAAGCTTTCTTT
TRBV29-1	NA	TRBJ1-2	NA	CSVEWSGDGGYGYTF	TGCAGCGTTGAGTGGTCGGGGGACGGCGGCTATGGCTACACCTTC
TRBV11-2	NA	TRBJ2-7	TRBD2	CASSLAGTSGSAYEQYF	TGTGCCAGCAGCTTAGCCGGGACTAGCGGGTCAGCCTACGAGCAGTACTTC
TRBV28	NA	TRBJ2-3	TRBD2	CANSRPGLAGEVTQYF	TGTGCCAACAGCCGACCAGGACTAGCGGGAGAGGTTACGCAGTATTTT
TRBV10-2	NA	TRBJ1-2	NA	CASSEVRGFDGYTF	TGCGCCAGCAGTGAAGTCAGGGGATTCGATGGCTACACCTTC
TRBV18	NA	TRBJ2-1	NA	CASSPPMPGVYEQFF	TGTGCCAGCTCACCACCGATGCCAGGGGTGTATGAGCAGTTCTTC
TRBV5-4	NA	TRBJ2-7	NA	CASSWGRERVYEQYF	TGTGCCAGCAGCTGGGGCCGGGAGCGGGTCTACGAGCAGTACTTC
TRBV5-5	NA	TRBJ2-1	TRBD2	CASSPLTSGQYNEQFF	TGTGCCAGCAGTCCCCTGACTAGCGGGCAATACAATGAGCAGTTCTTC
TRBV11-2	NA	TRBJ2-2	NA	CASSLVSSGELFF	TGTGCCAGCAGCTTAGTTAGCTCCGGGGAGCTGTTTTTT
TRBV27	NA	TRBJ2-1	TRBD2	CASKAAGSEQFF	TGTGCCAGCAAAGCAGCGGGAAGTGAGCAGTTCTTC
TRBV28	few	TRBJ2-1	TRBD1	CASSPGQGANEQFF	TGTGCCAGCAGTCCAGGACAGGGGGCGAATGAGCAGTTCTTC
TRBV11-2	NA	TRBJ2-7	NA	CASSLVGRTYEQYF	TGTGCCAGCAGCTTAGTGGGGCGAACCTACGAGCAGTACTTC
TRBV28	NA	TRBJ2-7	NA	CASKNYAGYEQYF	TGTGCCAGCAAAAATTACGCGGGCTACGAGCAGTACTTC
TRBV6-1	few	TRBJ2-5	TRBD2	CASSEPGTSGSSNF	TGTGCCAGCAGTGAACCCGGGACTAGCGGTTCCAGTAACTTC
TRBV24-1	NA	TRBJ1-1	TRBD1	CATSGTGETEAFF	TGTGCCACCAGTGGTACAGGGGAGACTGAAGCTTTCTTT
TRBV7-9	NA	TRBJ2-7	NA	CASSFGGYYEQYF	TGTGCCAGCAGCTTCGGCGGCTATTACGAGCAGTACTTC
TRBV2	NA	TRBJ1-2	TRBD1	CASSERMTGGSKGYTF	TGTGCCAGCAGTGAGAGGATGACAGGGGGCTCGAAGGGCTACACCTTC
TRBV7-2	NA	TRBJ1-6	TRBD1	CASRGDRGNNSPLHF	TGTGCCAGCAGAGGGGACAGGGGGAATAATTCACCCCTCCACTTT
TRBV25-1	NA	TRBJ2-2	NA	CASSTRRGSNKAGELFF	TGTGCCAGCAGCACTCGTCGGGGTAGTAATAAGGCCGGGGAGCTGTTTTTT
TRBV6-6	NA	TRBJ2-7	TRBD2	CASSESGRNGEQYF	TGTGCCAGCAGTGAGAGCGGGAGGAACGGAGAGCAGTACTTC
TRBV9	once	TRBJ1-3	NA	CASSESGTSGNTIYF	TGTGCCAGCAGCGAATCGGGTACATCCGGAAACACCATATATTTT
TRBV24-1	NA	TRBJ2-5	TRBD2	CATSDRALARETQYF	TGTGCCACCAGTGATCGGGCACTAGCGAGGGAGACCCAGTACTTC
TRBV5-6	NA	TRBJ2-7	TRBD2	CASSYGLAATYEQYF	TGTGCCAGCAGCTATGGACTAGCGGCTACCTACGAGCAGTACTTC